These 18 T cell receptor beta chains share one sample of origin, sequenced in a study of neurological immune-mediated disorders. TCRdb used MiXCR to reprocess the 5' RACE reads, holding one entry per CDR3 protein. The table records tens of thousands of distinct CDR3 sequences, 4.5% to 6% of them present only once. The source material was PBMCs. The receptors stem from a woman in her 70s with multiple sclerosis.

This clonotype came up many times. The chain recombines TRBV7-2 with TRBJ2-3, with a possible D match to TRBD2 (6 bases). The CDR3 length is 16 residues. CDR1 SGHTA and CDR2 FQGNSA come from the germline V gene. Trimming pared 3 bases from V and 0 bases from J, leaving 13 bases between. The CDR3 DNA follows: TGTGCCAGCAGCTTGGTAGCGGAGATTAGCACAGATACGCAGTATTTT. It yields the protein CASSLVAEISTDTQYF.

This clonotype was observed at least ten times. V usage is TRBV27 and J usage is TRBJ2-7, with 7 bases aligning to TRBD1. This CDR3 contains 14 residues. Trimming removed 0 bases from V and 7 bases from J; junction bases left unmatched: 6. Germline-derived CDR1 and CDR2 are MNHEY and SMNVEV (reference sequence). CDR3 coding DNA: TGTGCCAGCAGTTTATCCAACAGGGGTGGGGAGCAGTACTTC. As protein: CASSLSNRGGEQYF.

This clonotype was seen at least ten times. The chain uses TRBV5-6 and TRBJ1-4, with D unclear. V was cut by 2 bases and J by 4 bases, with 9 bases left in between. The CDR3 has 14 amino acids. The V gene's germline CDR1 is SGHDT and CDR2 YYEEEE. The CDR3 loop is CASSLRAYNEKLFF. The CDR3 DNA is TGTGCCAGCAGCTTAAGGGCATATAATGAAAAACTGTTTTTT.

This clonotype was seen many times. Germline is not matched at one junction end, which may reflect a read error. This chain links TRBV4-3 with TRBJ1-1, with 8 bases lining up with TRBD1. Germline CDR1 and CDR2: LGHNA and YSLEER. CDR3 size: 16 residues. The CDR3 loop is CASSLIPRQGNPEAFF. The DNA of the CDR3 is TGCGCCAGCAGCCTCATACCCCGACAGGGGAACCCTGAAGCTTTCTTT.

This clonotype was counted many times. The CDR3 region has the DNA TGTGCCAGCAGTTATTTCACCTACGAGCAGTACTTC. It is translated as CASSYFTYEQYF. V gene TRBV12-3 or TRBV12-4 combines with J gene TRBJ2-7; D gene ambiguous. The CDR3 has 12 residues. Trimming cost V 4 bases and J 2 bases, with 6 bases left between them.

In its sample, this clonotype was seen many times. The chain employs TRBV30 and TRBJ2-1; no definite D call. Trimming took 1 base from V and 1 from J, leaving 2 bases between them. The length of the CDR3 is 12 residues. Germline-derived CDR1 and CDR2 are GTSNPN and SVGIG (reference sequence). Here the CDR3 reads CAWSGSYNEQFF. As DNA, the CDR3 is TGTGCCTGGAGTGGGTCCTACAATGAGCAGTTCTTC. Full variable domain (rest looked up from reference TRBV30 and TRBJ2-1): SQTIHQWPATLVQPVGSPLSLECTVEGTSNPNLYWYRQAAGRGLQLLFYSVGIGQISSEVPQNLSASRPQDRQFILSSKKLLLSDSGFYLCAWSGSYNEQFFGPGTRLTVL.

This clonotype was seen many times. This sequence joins TRBV5-5 and TRBJ1-5; maybe TRBD1 (5 bases). Germline V gene sequence: CDR1 SGHKS, CDR2 YYEKEE (reference sequence). This CDR3 has 13 amino acids. V dropped 2 bases and J dropped 5 bases, with 8 bases sitting between them. The CDR3 coding sequence is TGTGCCAGCAGCTTCGACAGCTATCAGCCCCAGCATTTT. Its translation: CASSFDSYQPQHF. Variable domain in full (rest from reference TRBV5-5 and TRBJ1-5): DAGVTQSPTHLIKTRGQQVTLRCSPISGHKSVSWYQQVLGQGPQFIFQYYEKEERGRGNFPDRFSARQFPNYSSELNVNALLLGDSALYLCASSFDSYQPQHFGDGTRLSIL.

This clonotype was seen ten or more times. The J gene is TRBJ2-3, the V gene TRBV5-5; D ambiguous. V lost 1 base and J 2 bases, leaving 5 bases between the germline ends. The CDR3 covers 13 residues. Germline V lookup: CDR1 SGHKS, CDR2 YYEKEE (reference sequence). The CDR3 nucleotides are TGTGCCAGCAGCTTGTACTCCACAGATACGCAGTATTTT. Its translation: CASSLYSTDTQYF.

This clonotype showed up many times. The chain uses TRBV20-1 and TRBJ2-4; possibly TRBD1 for D (5 bases). Trimming cost V 1 base and J 8 bases, with 12 bases left between them. Germline V gene data show CDR1 as DFQATT and CDR2 as SNEGSKA (reference sequence). This CDR3 is 13 amino acids long. The CDR3 loop is CSARGQGRDIQYF. In DNA, the CDR3 is TGCAGTGCTAGAGGGCAGGGCCGGGACATTCAGTACTTC.

There are a few counts of this clonotype. The chain employs TRBV18 and TRBJ2-7; no clear D. Germline V gives CDR1 KGHSH, CDR2 LQKENI. The CDR3 runs to 14 residues. Trimming removed 4 bases from V and 6 bases from J, with 16 bases in between. The CDR3 is CASSLGDLGGEQYF. The CDR3 DNA is TGTGCCAGCTCACTTGGGGATCTCGGTGGCGAGCAGTACTTC.

This clonotype was recorded a few times. The V call is TRBV7-2, the J call TRBJ2-1, with 10 bases matching TRBD2. The ends lost 4 bases at V and 3 bases at J; junction bases unmatched: 6. The V gene's germline CDR1 is SGHTA and CDR2 FQGNSA. The CDR3 contains 16 residues. The CDR3 reads CASSSGLAGDYNEQFF. CDR3 DNA sequence: TGTGCCAGCAGCTCGGGCCTAGCGGGGGACTACAATGAGCAGTTCTTC.

This clonotype was counted ten times or more. The chain links TRBV5-4 to TRBJ1-1; the match to TRBD1 covers 9 bases. CDR3 length: 13 residues. V was clipped by 4 bases and J by 4 bases; unmatched bases: 2. Germline values: CDR1 SGHNT, CDR2 YYREEE (reference sequence). The CDR3 region is CASSMTGGTEAFF. In nucleotides, the CDR3 is TGTGCCAGCAGCATGACAGGGGGCACTGAAGCTTTCTTT.

At least ten counts were recorded for this clonotype. V and J are TRBV20-1 and TRBJ2-3, with TRBD2 identical over 10 bases. The trim removed 6 bases at V and 3 bases at J, leaving 6 bases unmatched. Per germline, CDR1 DFQATT and CDR2 SNEGSKA (reference sequence). The CDR3 loop spans 14 amino acids. CDR3 loop: CSARTSGGTDTQYF. The CDR3 DNA reads as TGCAGTGCAAGGACTAGCGGAGGAACAGATACGCAGTATTTT.

The sample holds many counts of this clonotype. The J gene is TRBJ2-1, the V gene TRBV6-2 or TRBV6-3; a possible D gene is TRBD2 (6 bases). The germline V gene encodes CDR1 MNHEY and CDR2 SVGEGT. The CDR3 has 17 residues. V was cut by 5 bases and J by 5 bases, with 22 bases left in between. CDR3 protein: CASSTRTGLRTNNEQFF. The CDR3 DNA reads as TGTGCCAGCAGTACCCGGACGGGACTCAGGACTAACAATGAGCAGTTCTTC.

The table lists this clonotype with many counts. The rearrangement links TRBV6-5 to TRBJ1-5, with D uncertain. Trimming left V 6 bases short and J 6 bases short, with 9 bases between. Germline-derived CDR1 and CDR2 are MNHEY and SVGAGI. This CDR3 comprises 12 residues. The CDR3 nucleotides read TGTGCCAGCAGAGGAGGTACTCAGCCCCAGCATTTT. It yields the protein CASRGGTQPQHF.

The sample holds many counts of this clonotype. The chain carries TRBV5-1 and TRBJ2-2; D might be TRBD1 (5 bases). Germline V gene sequence: CDR1 SGHRS, CDR2 YFSETQ. V was clipped by 2 bases and J by 1 base, with 9 bases between them. CDR3 length equals 15 residues. In DNA, the CDR3 is TGCGCCAGCAGCTTAGGACACCAGAACACCGGGGAGCTGTTTTTT. Its translation is CASSLGHQNTGELFF.

This clonotype was seen at least ten times. This sequence joins TRBV12-3 or TRBV12-4 and TRBJ2-7, with unresolved D. The CDR3 sequence is 14 residues long. Trimming took off 5 bases at V and 2 bases at J, with 13 bases between the two ends. CDR3 in DNA: TGTGCCAGCAGTCAGTCAATCGGAGCCTACGAGCAGTACTTC. Encoded protein: CASSQSIGAYEQYF.

The chain uses TRBV27 and TRBJ2-5; no clear D gene. Trimming shortened V by 1 base and J by 7 bases, and 16 bases separated the two germline ends. Per the germline V gene, CDR1 is MNHEY and CDR2 is SMNVEV (reference sequence). The CDR3 has 15 amino acids. The chain's CDR3 is CASSLLGTQERTQYF. In DNA, the CDR3 is TGTGCCAGCAGTTTATTAGGAACTCAAGAGCGGACCCAGTACTTC.